This T cell receptor beta chain was identified in a study of cytomegalovirus exposure and HLA in healthy donors. The PCR contained 60 Vbeta and 13 Jbeta primers. TCRdb's copy holds only in-frame clones and misses some; the assay was immunoSEQ multiplex PCR. This table holds some 170,000 clones, roughly 82% found once. Study-wide results and limits: The study labeled fewer than 200 TCR beta chains cytomegalovirus-associated.

The CDR3 runs to 15 residues. Trimming at V came to 7 bases and at J to 4 bases, leaving 6 bases not matched to a gene. Germline V gene data show CDR1 as LNHDA and CDR2 as SQIVND (reference sequence). Note on this clone: Its target is not known.

Sequences were obtained from PBMCs. The chain has TRBV19 and TRBJ2-1; 11 positions match TRBD2. This receptor was taken from a woman aged 25 to 39 in good health and CMV-seronegative. The CDR3 DNA follows: TGTGCCAGTACATTGGGACTAGCGGAATACAATGAGCAGTTCTTC. This gives the protein CASTLGLAEYNEQFF.